The TCR beta chain under discussion was sequenced for a study of cytomegalovirus exposure and HLA in healthy donors. Whole-study results and caveats: Some V segments, TRBV6-2 and TRBV6-3 among them, were indistinguishable and were therefore excluded. The classifier reportedly diagnosed cytomegalovirus status with high sensitivity and specificity. Researchers reported in a later analysis that common viral pathogens appeared linked to several top clusters. It was in a later analysis that TCR association rates were seen to vary by HLA locus, highest for DRB1 and lowest for HLA-C.

The table lists this clone with a count of one. Its antigen is still unknown. The PCR ran on 60 Vbeta and 13 Jbeta primers. The protocol was immunoSEQ multiplex PCR, while the TCRdb copy is restricted to in-frame clones and leaves out a portion. Seen here are 150,000 to 200,000 clones, 65% to 80% observed once, and the top ten hold under 9%. Germline loops: CDR1 SGHVS, CDR2 FNYEAQ. V shed 6 bases and J 13 bases; nucleotides not matched to a gene: 16. The CDR3 loop spans 16 amino acids. V gene TRBV7-6 combines with J gene TRBJ1-6, with TRBD1 matching over 9 bases. Sample: PBMCs. The clonotype comes from a woman aged 40 to 55 in good health and CMV-seropositive. CDR3 sequence: CASSRGGDGTGTPLHF. CDR3 coding DNA: TGTGCCAGCAGTCGCGGGGGCGACGGGACAGGGACTCCCCTCCACTTT.